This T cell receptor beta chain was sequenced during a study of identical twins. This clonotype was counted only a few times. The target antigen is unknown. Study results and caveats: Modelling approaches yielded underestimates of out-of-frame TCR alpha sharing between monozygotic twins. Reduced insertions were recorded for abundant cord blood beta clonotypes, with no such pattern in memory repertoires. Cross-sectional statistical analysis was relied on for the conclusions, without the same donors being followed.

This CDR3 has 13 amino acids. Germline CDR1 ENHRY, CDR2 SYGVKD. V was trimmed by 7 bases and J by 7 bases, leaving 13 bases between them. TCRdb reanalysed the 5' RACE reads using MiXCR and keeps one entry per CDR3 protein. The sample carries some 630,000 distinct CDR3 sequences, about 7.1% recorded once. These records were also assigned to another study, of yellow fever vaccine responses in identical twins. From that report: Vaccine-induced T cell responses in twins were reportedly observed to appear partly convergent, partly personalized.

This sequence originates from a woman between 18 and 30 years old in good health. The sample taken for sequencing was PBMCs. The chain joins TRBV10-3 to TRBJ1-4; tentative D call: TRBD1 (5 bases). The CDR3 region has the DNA TGTGCCATCAACGACAGAGATGGTGAAAAACTGTTTTTT. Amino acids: CAINDRDGEKLFF.